One sample yielded the 23 T cell receptor beta chains listed below, sequenced in a study of identical twins. One entry per CDR3 protein results from TCRdb running MiXCR on the 5' RACE reads. Among approximately 1.8 million distinct CDR3 sequences listed, about 32% were seen once. Sample: cord blood. These receptors were obtained from a newborn girl in good health.

This clonotype occurred a few times. The chain recombines TRBV25-1 with TRBJ1-4; D perhaps matches TRBD1 (5 bases). Trimming left V 3 bases short and J 0 bases short, with 5 bases between. Germline assignment: CDR1 MGHDK and CDR2 SYGVNS. The CDR3 covers 14 residues. CDR3 amino acids: CASSEDTTNEKLFF. CDR3 DNA sequence: TGTGCCAGCAGTGAGGACACAACTAATGAAAAACTGTTTTTT. The full variable domain, with the rest looked up from reference TRBV25-1 and TRBJ1-4, is EADIYQTPRYLVIGTGKKITLECSQTMGHDKMYWYQQDPGMELHLIHYSYGVNSTEKGDLSSESTVSRIRTEHFPLTLESARPSHTSQYLCASSEDTTNEKLFFGSGTQLSVL.

The chain couples TRBV20-1 to TRBJ1-2, with a tentative D call TRBD1 (5 bases). Trimming stripped 6 bases from V and 4 bases from J, with 12 bases between. CDR1 DFQATT and CDR2 SNEGSKA come from the germline V gene (reference sequence). This CDR3 is 12 amino acids long. The CDR3 DNA follows: TGCAGTGCCCCGCCGGGGGTCTATGGCTACACCTTC. Its translation is CSAPPGVYGYTF.

This clonotype was found a few times. CDR3: CSTEERAYNSPLHF. The CDR3 bases are TGCAGTACGGAGGAGAGGGCCTATAATTCACCCCTCCACTTT. The chain recombines TRBV20-1 with TRBJ1-6; D call uncertain. Trimming took off 8 bases at V and 2 bases at J, with 13 bases between the two ends. The length of the CDR3 is 14 residues. Per germline, CDR1 DFQATT and CDR2 SNEGSKA (reference sequence).

This clonotype showed up just a few times. The gene calls are TRBV20-1 and TRBJ2-3; TRBD2 agrees at 15 bases. Unmatched junction bases numbered 4, after V lost 5 bases and J lost 4 bases. Germline-derived CDR1 and CDR2 are DFQATT and SNEGSKA (reference sequence). There are 15 residues in the CDR3. CDR3 sequence: CSARTSGGASDTQYF. CDR3 sequence (DNA): TGCAGTGCTCGGACTAGCGGGGGGGCCTCAGATACGCAGTATTTT.

This chain links TRBV27 with TRBJ1-2; no clear D. V was shortened by 7 bases and J by 3 bases, with 12 bases between the two germline ends. CDR3 length: 13 amino acids. From germline, CDR1 is MNHEY and CDR2 SMNVEV (reference sequence). This CDR3 reads CASKEAVDYGYTF. CDR3 DNA sequence: TGTGCCAGCAAGGAGGCGGTGGACTATGGCTACACCTTC.

This clonotype was observed a few times. This sequence joins TRBV20-1 and TRBJ2-1; the match to TRBD1 covers 11 bases. J was trimmed by 6 bases and V by 1 base; bases with no gene match: 2. CDR3 length: 14 residues. Germline V gene data show CDR1 as DFQATT and CDR2 as SNEGSKA (reference sequence). The CDR3 region is CSARVGTGGNEQFF. CDR3 coding DNA: TGCAGTGCTAGAGTCGGGACAGGGGGCAATGAGCAGTTCTTC.

V is TRBV4-1 and J is TRBJ1-2; the D is unclear. V shed 1 base and J shed 2 bases, with 11 bases lying between them. Germline V gene data show CDR1 as MGHRA and CDR2 as YSYEKL. The CDR3 sequence is 15 residues long. Written as DNA, the CDR3 is TGCGCCAGCAGCCAAGGTATGGGATTCAACTATGGCTACACCTTC. Its protein product is CASSQGMGFNYGYTF.

This clonotype was counted a few times. The CDR3 loop reads CASSLALWGLADTQYF. CDR3 DNA: TGTGCCAGCAGCTTAGCGCTCTGGGGTCTGGCAGATACGCAGTATTTT. The chain recombines TRBV7-2 with TRBJ2-3, with D hard to call. V was trimmed by 0 bases and J by 4 bases, leaving 14 bases between them. This CDR3 has 16 residues. Germline-derived CDR1 and CDR2 are SGHTA and FQGNSA.

This clonotype was counted between two and nine times. The V call is TRBV28, the J call TRBJ2-1, with TRBD2 matching 7 bases. This CDR3 is 15 amino acids long. J gave up 4 bases and V 3 bases, and 6 bases lay outside the gene matches. In germline, CDR1 is MDHEN, CDR2 SYDVKM. The CDR3 DNA is TGTGCCAGCAGTTTCGGGACCGGGAGGTACAATGAGCAGTTCTTC. It codes for CASSFGTGRYNEQFF.

In regard to this clonotype: A much larger clone is a single base away; this may be a read error. This sequence joins TRBV29-1 and TRBJ2-3; no firm D call. Germline loops: CDR1 SQVTM, CDR2 ANQGSEA. The CDR3 is 14 amino acids. The CDR3 DNA is TGCGGCGTTGTAGGGCTAGAGTCCACAGATACGCAGTATTTT. It is translated as CGVVGLESTDTQYF.

This chain uses TRBV19 with TRBJ2-7, with no clear D. The CDR3 is 14 amino acids. V lost 3 bases and J lost 2, with 11 bases in between. Germline lookup yields CDR1 LNHDA and CDR2 SQIVND (reference sequence). The CDR3 here is CASSMPGSAYEQYF. The CDR3 DNA reads TGTGCCAGTAGTATGCCGGGTTCGGCCTACGAGCAGTACTTC.

The CDR3 DNA reads TGTGCCAGCAGGCCCACAGGGGGCCGGCAGCCCCAGCATTTT. This translates into CASRPTGGRQPQHF. This chain connects TRBV6-1 to TRBJ1-5; 9 bases are a match to TRBD1. Germline V lookup: CDR1 MNHNS, CDR2 SASEGT. J was trimmed by 7 bases and V by 6 bases; bases with no gene match: 7. The CDR3 covers 14 residues.

A note on this clonotype: A much larger clone lies a single base off, so this may be a read error. The gene calls are TRBV29-1 and TRBJ1-2; TRBD1 agrees at 7 bases. CDR1 and CDR2 (germline): SQVTM, ANQGSEA. The J segment lost 0 bases and the V segment lost 6 bases, leaving 22 bases of the junction unmatched. The CDR3 is made up of 19 amino acids. Here the CDR3 reads CSVPTGRLRAIQSNYGYTF. The CDR3 nucleotides are TGCAGCGTCCCGACAGGGCGGTTGAGGGCGATCCAATCTAACTATGGCTACACCTTC.

The CDR3 DNA sequence: TGTGCCAGCAGCCCAGCTGGGCAGGGAGGGGAGCAGTACTTC. Translated, it gives CASSPAGQGGEQYF. The chain joins TRBV7-9 to TRBJ2-7, with 7 bases matching TRBD2. Germline CDR1 SEHNR, CDR2 FQNEAQ (reference sequence). The CDR3 sequence is 14 residues long. V trimming: 5 bases; J trimming: 7 bases; junction bases outside the gene matches: 11.

The chain couples TRBV20-1 to TRBJ2-1; 7 nucleotides agree with TRBD1. CDR3 size: 13 residues. Per germline, CDR1 DFQATT and CDR2 SNEGSKA (reference sequence). Trimming cost V 6 bases and J 3 bases; bases outside gene matches: 5. The CDR3 DNA reads TGCAGTGCGTTAGGGACAGTCTACAATGAGCAGTTCTTC. It is translated as CSALGTVYNEQFF.

The chain links TRBV20-1 to TRBJ2-3, with D possibly TRBD2 on 5 matching bases. From germline, CDR1 is DFQATT and CDR2 SNEGSKA (reference sequence). Between the trimmed V and J ends, which lost 1 base and 5 bases, there was a span of 19 bases. The CDR3 runs 16 residues. CDR3 sequence reads: CSARGVEAGNLDTQYF. CDR3 nucleotides: TGCAGTGCTAGAGGGGTCGAGGCCGGGAACTTAGATACGCAGTATTTT.

J is TRBJ2-2 and V is TRBV5-5, with 9 bases identical to TRBD2. This CDR3 has 17 residues. J gave up 5 bases and V 3 bases, and 11 bases lay outside the gene matches. Germline assignment: CDR1 SGHKS and CDR2 YYEKEE (reference sequence). Written as DNA, the CDR3 is TGTGCCAGCAGCTCCGGGATTAGCGGGAGTGCGACCGGGGAGCTGTTTTTT. It is translated as CASSSGISGSATGELFF. The complete variable domain, with remaining parts taken from reference TRBV5-5 and TRBJ2-2, reads DAGVTQSPTHLIKTRGQQVTLRCSPISGHKSVSWYQQVLGQGPQFIFQYYEKEERGRGNFPDRFSARQFPNYSSELNVNALLLGDSALYLCASSSGISGSATGELFFGEGSRLTVL.

This clonotype has a handful of counts. The V gene is TRBV3-1, the J gene TRBJ2-3; 7 positions match TRBD2. CDR3 length: 14 amino acids. V lost 3 bases and J lost 3; bases outside the gene matches: 3. Germline V gene lookup returns CDR1 LGHDT and CDR2 YNNKEL (reference sequence). The CDR3 bases are TGTGCCAGCAGCCAGCGGGGGATAACAGATACGCAGTATTTT. Amino acid sequence: CASSQRGITDTQYF.

This rearrangement joins TRBV27 to TRBJ2-1, with 11 bases fitting TRBD2. The end of the DNA aligns better with TRBJ2-7, so the J call may be wrong. This CDR3 has 19 residues. CDR1 and CDR2 (germline): MNHEY, SMNVEV (reference sequence). The CDR3 nucleotides read TGTGCCAGCAGTTTATACTCGCTAGCGGGAGGTCGTCTTTACAATGAGCAGTACTTC. The encoded protein is CASSLYSLAGGRLYNEQYF.

This clonotype was detected only a few times. The chain couples TRBV19 to TRBJ1-2, with 7 bases lining up with TRBD1. The CDR3 contains 16 residues. Germline V gene data show CDR1 as LNHDA and CDR2 as SQIVND (reference sequence). Unmatched junction bases numbered 8, after V lost 3 bases and J lost 1 base. The CDR3 sequence: CASSMIPGQINYGYTF. CDR3 DNA: TGTGCCAGTAGTATGATTCCGGGACAGATTAACTATGGCTACACCTTC.

The CDR3 loop is CASSPLAGGWETQYF. In DNA form, the CDR3 reads TGTGCCAGCAGCCCGCTAGCGGGAGGATGGGAGACCCAGTACTTC. The gene calls are TRBV3-1 and TRBJ2-5, with 11 bases aligning to TRBD2. V was clipped by 4 bases and J by 5 bases; unmatched bases: 6. The CDR3 is made up of 15 amino acids. Looked up from germline, CDR1 is LGHDT and CDR2 is YNNKEL (reference sequence).

This chain joins TRBV28 and TRBJ1-2, with 9 nucleotides matching TRBD1. The J segment lost 4 bases and the V segment lost 5 bases, leaving 14 bases of the junction unmatched. Germline-derived CDR1 and CDR2 are MDHEN and SYDVKM. This CDR3 contains 17 residues. CDR3 loop: CASSPMTSGTGTYGYTF. CDR3 nucleotides: TGTGCCAGCAGTCCAATGACTTCCGGGACAGGGACCTATGGCTACACCTTC.

This rearrangement joins TRBV28 to TRBJ2-1, with TRBD1 matching 9 bases. Matching the DNA end better, TRBJ2-7 makes the J call doubtful. CDR1 and CDR2 (germline): MDHEN, SYDVKM. The CDR3 spans 18 residues. CDR3 region: CASSLSSFTGTGYNEQYF. The DNA of the CDR3 is TGTGCCAGCAGTTTATCTTCTTTTACCGGGACAGGGTACAATGAGCAGTACTTC.